The clone carrying this T cell receptor beta chain occurred a few times. This CDR3 is 16 amino acids long. The germline CDR1 and CDR2 sequences are MNHEY and SMNVEV (reference sequence). V trimming: 6 bases; J trimming: 7 bases; junction bases outside the gene matches: 16. The record originates from a study of control samples from healthy donors and cancer patients. Sequenced by immunoSEQ multiplex PCR; TCRdb stores in-frame clones only, minus some. The sample includes around 90,000 clones, over 65% seen only once; the top ten take approximately 2.1%. Specimen: blood. This sequence originates from a woman aged 40-49 years in good health. The chain carries TRBV27 and TRBJ1-2, with 8 bases that match TRBD1. The CDR3 here is CASSSITGQGGFGYTF. The CDR3, as DNA: TGTGCCAGCAGCTCTATAACTGGACAGGGTGGGTTTGGCTACACCTTC.